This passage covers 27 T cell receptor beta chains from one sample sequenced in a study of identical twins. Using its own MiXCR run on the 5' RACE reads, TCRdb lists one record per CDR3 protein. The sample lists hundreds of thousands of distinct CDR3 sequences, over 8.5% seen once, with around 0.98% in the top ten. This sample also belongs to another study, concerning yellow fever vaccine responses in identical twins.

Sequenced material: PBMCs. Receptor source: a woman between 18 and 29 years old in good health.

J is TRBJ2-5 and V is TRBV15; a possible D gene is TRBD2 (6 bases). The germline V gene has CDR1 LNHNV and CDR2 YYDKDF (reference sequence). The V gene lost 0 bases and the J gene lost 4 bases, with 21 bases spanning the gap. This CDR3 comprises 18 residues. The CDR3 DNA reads TGTGCCACCAGCAGAGAAAGTATCATAATACGAGCGGGAGAGACCCAGTACTTC. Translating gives CATSRESIIIRAGETQYF.

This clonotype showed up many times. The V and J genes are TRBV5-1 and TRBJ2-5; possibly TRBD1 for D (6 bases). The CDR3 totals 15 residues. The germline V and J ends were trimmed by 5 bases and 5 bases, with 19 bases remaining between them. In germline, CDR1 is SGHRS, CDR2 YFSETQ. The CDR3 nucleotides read TGCGCCAGCAGTCCCACGCAGGGGAGTAGGGAGACCCAGTACTTC. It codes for CASSPTQGSRETQYF.

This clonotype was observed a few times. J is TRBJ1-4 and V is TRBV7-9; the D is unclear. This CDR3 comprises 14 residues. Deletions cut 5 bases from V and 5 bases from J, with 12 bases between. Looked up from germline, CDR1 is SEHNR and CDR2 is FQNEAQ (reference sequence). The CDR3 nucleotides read TGTGCCAGCAGCCCTGAGGGATTCAATGAAAAACTGTTTTTT. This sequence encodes CASSPEGFNEKLFF.

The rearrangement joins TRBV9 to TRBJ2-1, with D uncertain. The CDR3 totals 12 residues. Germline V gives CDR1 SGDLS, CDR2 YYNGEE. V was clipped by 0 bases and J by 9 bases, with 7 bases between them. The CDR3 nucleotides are TGTGCCAGCAGCGTAGCTTCGGCTGAGCAGTTCTTC. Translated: CASSVASAEQFF.

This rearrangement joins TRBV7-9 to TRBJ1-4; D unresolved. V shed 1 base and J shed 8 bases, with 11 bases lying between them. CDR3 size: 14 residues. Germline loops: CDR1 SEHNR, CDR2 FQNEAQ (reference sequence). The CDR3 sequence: CASSLDTTGEKLFF. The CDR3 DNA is TGTGCCAGCAGCTTAGACACCACCGGGGAAAAACTGTTTTTT.

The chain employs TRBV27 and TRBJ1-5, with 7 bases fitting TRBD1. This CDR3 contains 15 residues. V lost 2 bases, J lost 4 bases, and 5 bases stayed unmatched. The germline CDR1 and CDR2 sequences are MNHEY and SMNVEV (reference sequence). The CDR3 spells CASSLRGRGNQPQHF. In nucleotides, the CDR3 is TGTGCCAGCAGTTTAAGGGGGCGGGGGAATCAGCCCCAGCATTTT.

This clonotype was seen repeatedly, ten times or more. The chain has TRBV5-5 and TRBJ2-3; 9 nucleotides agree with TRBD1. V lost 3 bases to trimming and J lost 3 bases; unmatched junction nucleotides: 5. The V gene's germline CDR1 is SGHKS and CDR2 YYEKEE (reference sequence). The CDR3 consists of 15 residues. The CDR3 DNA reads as TGTGCCAGCAGCTCGGGACAGGGTACGACAGATACGCAGTATTTT. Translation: CASSSGQGTTDTQYF.

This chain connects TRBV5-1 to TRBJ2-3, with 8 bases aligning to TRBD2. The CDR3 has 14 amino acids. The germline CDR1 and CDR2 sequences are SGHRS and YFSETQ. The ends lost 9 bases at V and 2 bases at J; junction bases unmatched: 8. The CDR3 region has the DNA TGCGCCACGGGCGCTAGCGGGTTCACAGATACGCAGTATTTT. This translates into CATGASGFTDTQYF.

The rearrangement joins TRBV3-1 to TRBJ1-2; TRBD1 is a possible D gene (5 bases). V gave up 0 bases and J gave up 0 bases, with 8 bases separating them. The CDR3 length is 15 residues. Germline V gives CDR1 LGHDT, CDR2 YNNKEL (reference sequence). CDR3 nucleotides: TGTGCCAGCAGCCAAGAGGGGGTCCCTAACTATGGCTACACCTTC. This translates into CASSQEGVPNYGYTF.

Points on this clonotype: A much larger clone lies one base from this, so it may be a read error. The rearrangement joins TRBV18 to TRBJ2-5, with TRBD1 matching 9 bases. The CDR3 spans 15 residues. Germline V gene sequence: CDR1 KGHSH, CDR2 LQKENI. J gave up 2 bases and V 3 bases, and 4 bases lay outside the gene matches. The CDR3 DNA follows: TGTGCCAGCTCACCCAGGACAGGGGCTCAAGAGACCCAGTACTTC. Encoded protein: CASSPRTGAQETQYF.

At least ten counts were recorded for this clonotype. This CDR3 is CASSSEPSTGELFF. DNA of the CDR3: TGCGCCAGCAGCTCCGAGCCAAGTACCGGGGAGCTGTTTTTT. The chain has TRBV5-1 and TRBJ2-2; no firm D call. The CDR3 loop spans 14 amino acids. Germline values: CDR1 SGHRS, CDR2 YFSETQ. The V and J ends lost 3 bases and 5 bases respectively, with 11 bases between them.

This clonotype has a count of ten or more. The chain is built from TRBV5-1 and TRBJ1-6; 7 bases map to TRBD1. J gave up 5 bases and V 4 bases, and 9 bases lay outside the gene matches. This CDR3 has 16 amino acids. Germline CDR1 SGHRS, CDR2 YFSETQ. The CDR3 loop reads CASSPVTGPDNSPLHF. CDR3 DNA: TGCGCCAGCAGCCCCGTGACAGGGCCCGATAATTCACCCCTCCACTTT.

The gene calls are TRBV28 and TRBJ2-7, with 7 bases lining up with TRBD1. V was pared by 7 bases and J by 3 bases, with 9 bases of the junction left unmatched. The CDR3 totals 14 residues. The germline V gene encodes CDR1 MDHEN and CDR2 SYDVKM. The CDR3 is CASNPATGIYEQYF. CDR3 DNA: TGTGCCAGCAACCCCGCGACAGGGATCTACGAGCAGTACTTC.

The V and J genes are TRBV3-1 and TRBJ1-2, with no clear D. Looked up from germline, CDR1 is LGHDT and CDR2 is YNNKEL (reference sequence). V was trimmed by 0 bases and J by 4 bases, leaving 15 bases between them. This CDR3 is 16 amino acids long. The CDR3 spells CASSQDWRDVPYGYTF. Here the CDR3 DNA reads TGTGCCAGCAGCCAAGATTGGAGAGACGTACCCTATGGCTACACCTTC.

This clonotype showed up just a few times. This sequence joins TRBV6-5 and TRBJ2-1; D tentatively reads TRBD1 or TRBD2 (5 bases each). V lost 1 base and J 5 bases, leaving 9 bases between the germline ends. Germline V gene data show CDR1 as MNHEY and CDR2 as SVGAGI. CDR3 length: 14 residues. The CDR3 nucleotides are TGTGCCAGCAGTTACTGGGACGGAAACAATGAGCAGTTCTTC. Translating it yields CASSYWDGNNEQFF.

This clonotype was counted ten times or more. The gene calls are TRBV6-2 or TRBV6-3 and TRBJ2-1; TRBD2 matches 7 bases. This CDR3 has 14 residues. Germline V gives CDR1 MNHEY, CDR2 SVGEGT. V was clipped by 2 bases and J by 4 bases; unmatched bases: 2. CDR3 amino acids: CASSYASGYNEQFF. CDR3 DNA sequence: TGTGCCAGCAGTTACGCTAGCGGATACAATGAGCAGTTCTTC.

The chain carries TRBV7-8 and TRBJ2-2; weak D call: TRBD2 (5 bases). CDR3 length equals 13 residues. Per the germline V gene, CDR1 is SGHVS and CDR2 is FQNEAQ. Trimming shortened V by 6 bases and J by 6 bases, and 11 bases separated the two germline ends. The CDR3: CASRERVSGELFF. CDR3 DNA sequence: TGTGCCAGCAGGGAGAGGGTATCCGGGGAGCTGTTTTTT. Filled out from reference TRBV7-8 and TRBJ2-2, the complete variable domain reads GAGVSQSPRYKVAKRGQDVALRCDPISGHVSLFWYQQALGQGPEFLTYFQNEAQLDKSGLPSDRFFAERPEGSVSTLKIQRTQQEDSAVYLCASRERVSGELFFGEGSRLTVL.

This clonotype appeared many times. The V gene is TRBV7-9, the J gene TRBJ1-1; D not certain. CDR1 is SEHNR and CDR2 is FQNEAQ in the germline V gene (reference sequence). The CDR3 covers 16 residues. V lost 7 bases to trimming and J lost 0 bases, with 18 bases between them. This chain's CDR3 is CASIPHVPQMNTEAFF. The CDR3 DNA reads TGTGCCAGCATCCCTCACGTGCCACAAATGAACACTGAAGCTTTCTTT.

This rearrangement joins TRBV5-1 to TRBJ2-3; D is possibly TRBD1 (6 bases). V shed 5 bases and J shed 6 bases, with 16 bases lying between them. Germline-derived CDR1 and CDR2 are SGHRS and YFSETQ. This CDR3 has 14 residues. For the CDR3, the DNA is TGCGCCAGCAGTTTTGTCCCAGGGGCGGATACGCAGTATTTT. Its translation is CASSFVPGADTQYF.

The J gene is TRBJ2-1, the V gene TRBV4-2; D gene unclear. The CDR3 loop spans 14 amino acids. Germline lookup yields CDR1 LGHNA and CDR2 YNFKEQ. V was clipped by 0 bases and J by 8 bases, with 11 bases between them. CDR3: CASSQDLAPDEQFF. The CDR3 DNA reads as TGTGCCAGCAGCCAAGATCTTGCACCCGATGAGCAGTTCTTC.

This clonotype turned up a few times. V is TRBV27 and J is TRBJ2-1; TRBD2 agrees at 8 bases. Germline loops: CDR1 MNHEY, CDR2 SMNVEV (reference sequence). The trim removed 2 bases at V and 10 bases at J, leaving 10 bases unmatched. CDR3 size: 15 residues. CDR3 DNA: TGTGCCAGCAGTTTAGGGCTAGCGGGCCGTCGCGAGCAGTTCTTC. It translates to CASSLGLAGRREQFF.

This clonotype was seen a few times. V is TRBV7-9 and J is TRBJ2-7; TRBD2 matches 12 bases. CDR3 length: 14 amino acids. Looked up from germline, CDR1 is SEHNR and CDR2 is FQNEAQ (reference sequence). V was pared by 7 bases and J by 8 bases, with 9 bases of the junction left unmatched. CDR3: CASTGTSGLLKQYF. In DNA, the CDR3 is TGTGCCAGCACCGGGACTAGCGGGCTGTTAAAGCAGTACTTC.

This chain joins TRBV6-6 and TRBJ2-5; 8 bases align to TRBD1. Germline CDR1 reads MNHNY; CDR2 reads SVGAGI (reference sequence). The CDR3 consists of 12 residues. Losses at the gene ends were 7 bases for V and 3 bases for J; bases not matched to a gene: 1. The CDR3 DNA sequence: TGTGCCAGCAAGGACAGGGAAGAGACCCAGTACTTC. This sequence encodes CASKDREETQYF.

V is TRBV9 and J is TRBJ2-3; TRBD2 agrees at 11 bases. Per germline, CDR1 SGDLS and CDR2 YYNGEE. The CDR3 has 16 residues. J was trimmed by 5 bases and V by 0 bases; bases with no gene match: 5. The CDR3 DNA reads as TGTGCCAGCAGCGTAGATTTAGCGGGGGGGCGAGATACGCAGTATTTT. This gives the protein CASSVDLAGGRDTQYF.

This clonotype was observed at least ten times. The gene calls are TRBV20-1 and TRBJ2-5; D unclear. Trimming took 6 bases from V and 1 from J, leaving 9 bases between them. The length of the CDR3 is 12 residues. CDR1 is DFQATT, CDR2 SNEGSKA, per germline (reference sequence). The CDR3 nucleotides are TGCAGTGCAGCCGGTTCCCAAGAGACCCAGTACTTC. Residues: CSAAGSQETQYF.

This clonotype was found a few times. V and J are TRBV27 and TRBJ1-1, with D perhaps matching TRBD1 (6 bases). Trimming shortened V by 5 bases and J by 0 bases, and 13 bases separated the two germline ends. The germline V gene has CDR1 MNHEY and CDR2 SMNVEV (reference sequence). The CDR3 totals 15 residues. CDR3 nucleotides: TGTGCCAGCAGTCCGGACAGACTCCTGAACACTGAAGCTTTCTTT. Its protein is CASSPDRLLNTEAFF.

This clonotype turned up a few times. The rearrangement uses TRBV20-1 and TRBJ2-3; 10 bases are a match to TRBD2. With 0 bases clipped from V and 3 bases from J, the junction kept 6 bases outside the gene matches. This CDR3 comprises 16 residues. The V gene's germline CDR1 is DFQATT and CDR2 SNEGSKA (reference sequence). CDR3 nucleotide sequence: TGCAGTGCTAGAGACACAACTAGCGGGGTGACAGATACGCAGTATTTT. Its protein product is CSARDTTSGVTDTQYF.